One and the same sample provided the 19 T cell receptor beta chains below, sequenced in a study of blood T cell repertoires in COVID-19. Repertoires were generated with immunoSEQ multiplex PCR, while TCRdb's copy carries only in-frame clones and drops some. The table has 200,000 to 250,000 clones, 86% seen once. Sequenced sample: PBMCs or T cells enriched from blood (not recorded which). The receptors stem from a woman aged 45-65 years in a cohort exposed to, infected with or recovered from COVID-19 (not recorded which).

The chain joins TRBV2 to TRBJ2-2; TRBD1 matches at 7 bases. The germline gives CDR1 SNHLY, CDR2 FYNNEI. Germline trimming cut 6 bases from V and 6 bases from J; bases unmatched to any gene: 7. The CDR3 totals 14 residues. CDR3 amino acids: CASSGDSAAGELFF. In nucleotides, the CDR3 is TGTGCCAGCAGCGGGGACAGCGCTGCCGGGGAGCTGTTTTTT. The full variable domain, rest sourced from reference TRBV2 and TRBJ2-2, is EPEVTQTPSHQVTQMGQEVILRCVPISNHLYFYWYRQILGQKVEFLVSFYNNEISEKSEIFDDQFSVERPDGSNFTLKIRSTKLEDSAMYFCASSGDSAAGELFFGEGSRLTVL.

This chain uses TRBV15 with TRBJ1-5; D is uncertain. V gave up 0 bases and J gave up 6 bases, with 18 bases separating them. CDR3 length: 17 amino acids. Germline V gives CDR1 LNHNV, CDR2 YYDKDF (reference sequence). The CDR3: CATSRDYGRTAGQPQHF. CDR3 sequence (DNA): TGTGCCACCAGCAGAGATTATGGGAGAACAGCAGGTCAGCCCCAGCATTTT.

J is TRBJ2-3 and V is TRBV5-1; D is unresolved. The V gene's germline CDR1 is SGHRS and CDR2 YFSETQ. The ends were cut back, 3 bases at V and 5 bases at J, with 13 bases in the middle. This CDR3 has 14 amino acids. The CDR3 region is CASSSLDFGDTQYF. CDR3 coding DNA: TGCGCCAGCAGCTCCCTAGATTTCGGAGATACGCAGTATTTT.

The V and J genes are TRBV11-2 and TRBJ1-2; 7 bases agree with TRBD1. Germline V gives CDR1 SGHAT, CDR2 FQNNGV. V lost 8 bases to trimming and J lost 5 bases; unmatched junction nucleotides: 14. This CDR3 comprises 15 residues. The CDR3 bases are TGTGCCAGCGAAAAGACGACAGGGTTTTTTTATGGCTACACCTTC. It codes for CASEKTTGFFYGYTF.

This sequence joins TRBV30 and TRBJ1-1, with D possibly TRBD1 on 5 matching bases. Germline CDR1 is GTSNPN and CDR2 is SVGIG (reference sequence). The CDR3 consists of 13 residues. Deletions cut 3 bases from V and 4 bases from J, with 12 bases between. The CDR3 sequence: CAWSASGGTEAFF. CDR3 in DNA: TGTGCCTGGAGCGCATCCGGGGGCACTGAAGCTTTCTTT.

The V gene is TRBV29-1, the J gene TRBJ2-3, with TRBD2 matching over 11 bases. Trimming at V came to 2 bases and at J to 5 bases, leaving 6 bases not matched to a gene. CDR1 and CDR2 from the germline V gene are SQVTM and ANQGSEA. CDR3 length equals 15 residues. The CDR3, as DNA: TGCAGCGTTGAACCTAGCGGGGGGCCGGGAGATACGCAGTATTTT. Translated, it gives CSVEPSGGPGDTQYF.

V gene TRBV7-9 combines with J gene TRBJ2-1, with a weak D call TRBD2 (7 bases). Between the trimmed V and J ends, which lost 3 bases and 9 bases, there was a span of 18 bases. There are 15 residues in the CDR3. Germline CDR1 reads SEHNR; CDR2 reads FQNEAQ (reference sequence). The CDR3 coding sequence is TGTGCCAGCAGCTTTTTCCGGGGGGCGGGTGGTGAGCAGTTCTTC. This codes for CASSFFRGAGGEQFF.

This chain joins TRBV4-3 and TRBJ1-1; D not certain. This CDR3 has 14 amino acids. CDR1 is LGHNA, CDR2 YSLEER, per germline. Trimming left V 0 bases short and J 7 bases short, with 12 bases between. The CDR3 nucleotides read TGCGCCAGCAGCCAAGAGCGGGGAACAAATGAAGCTTTCTTT. This translates into CASSQERGTNEAFF.

This clone came up once. The chain links TRBV18 to TRBJ2-3; 9 positions match TRBD1. The CDR3 is 14 residues long. Germline loops: CDR1 KGHSH, CDR2 LQKENI. The V and J ends lost 6 bases and 3 bases, in that order; junction bases with no gene match: 4. The CDR3 is CASSYRGRTDTQYF. The CDR3 DNA reads as TGTGCCAGCTCCTACAGGGGGCGTACAGATACGCAGTATTTT.

The chain links TRBV6-5 to TRBJ1-1; D is unresolved. V shed 0 bases and J shed 2 bases, with 7 bases lying between them. The CDR3 length is 14 residues. CDR1 and CDR2 from the germline V gene are MNHEY and SVGAGI. The chain's CDR3 is CASSYSSVNTEAFF. Written as DNA, the CDR3 is TGTGCCAGCAGTTACTCTTCGGTAAACACTGAAGCTTTCTTT.

This chain joins TRBV10-2 and TRBJ2-2; 9 positions agree with TRBD2. The CDR3 sequence is 17 residues long. V dropped 6 bases and J dropped 6; count of bases not matched to a gene: 14. CDR1 is WSHSY and CDR2 is SAAADI in the germline V gene. The CDR3 reads CASSLGGGGAFSGELFF. The CDR3 nucleotides are TGCGCCAGCAGCCTTGGAGGCGGGGGGGCCTTTTCCGGGGAGCTGTTTTTT.

CDR3 sequence reads: CASSRAWSSTNSPLHF. DNA of the CDR3: TGTGCCAGTAGTCGAGCTTGGAGCTCGACTAATTCACCCCTCCACTTT. This sequence joins TRBV19 and TRBJ1-6; D is undetermined. V lost 5 bases to trimming and J lost 6 bases, with 17 bases between them. Germline V gene data show CDR1 as LNHDA and CDR2 as SQIVND (reference sequence). The length of the CDR3 is 16 residues. Filled out from reference TRBV19 and TRBJ1-6, the complete variable domain reads DGGITQSPKYLFRKEGQNVTLSCEQNLNHDAMYWYRQDPGQGLRLIYYSQIVNDFQKGDIAEGYSVSREKKESFPLTVTSAQKNPTAFYLCASSRAWSSTNSPLHFGNGTRLTVT.

V and J are TRBV5-5 and TRBJ2-7, with D tentatively TRBD1 (6 bases). CDR1 SGHKS and CDR2 YYEKEE come from the germline V gene (reference sequence). The V end lost 0 bases, the J end lost 5 bases, and 9 bases lay between the germline ends. CDR3 length: 13 residues. This chain's CDR3 is CASSLGGHNEQYF. In DNA, the CDR3 is TGTGCCAGCAGCTTGGGGGGGCATAACGAGCAGTACTTC.

This clone was seen just once. The chain carries TRBV3-1 (or the pseudogene TRBV3-2) and TRBJ2-5, with D uncertain. In germline, CDR1 is LGHDT, CDR2 YNNKEL (reference sequence). The V end was cut by 4 bases, the J end by 7 bases, with 16 bases between. The CDR3 is 14 amino acids. CDR3 nucleotide sequence: TGTGCCAGCAGCCTAGCTACTACCCTGGGGACCCAGTACTTC. It specifies CASSLATTLGTQYF.

This sequence joins TRBV19 and TRBJ1-1; D might be TRBD1 (6 bases). V shed 5 bases and J shed 0 bases, with 13 bases lying between them. Germline CDR1 LNHDA, CDR2 SQIVND (reference sequence). CDR3 size: 15 residues. The CDR3, as DNA: TGTGCCAGTAGTCTACTGACAGGCCTGAACACTGAAGCTTTCTTT. This translates into CASSLLTGLNTEAFF.

The rearrangement links TRBV20-1 to TRBJ1-2, with 7 bases lining up with TRBD1. The V gene end was trimmed by 3 bases and the J gene end by 1 base; junction bases not matched to a gene: 2. Germline loops: CDR1 DFQATT, CDR2 SNEGSKA (reference sequence). CDR3 size: 13 residues. DNA for the CDR3: TGCAGTGCTAGTAGGGGGCATAACTATGGCTACACCTTC. The encoded protein is CSASRGHNYGYTF.

The chain uses TRBV10-1 and TRBJ1-1; D might be TRBD1 (6 bases). Germline V CDR1 and CDR2: WNHNN, SYGVQD (reference sequence). This CDR3 is built from 15 residues. V was cut by 3 bases and J by 3 bases, with 14 bases left in between. CDR3 residues: CASSEYRVPDTEAFF. DNA for the CDR3: TGCGCCAGCAGTGAATACAGGGTACCGGACACTGAAGCTTTCTTT.

V gene TRBV13 combines with J gene TRBJ1-4; 9 positions agree with TRBD1. V lost 5 bases, J lost 10 bases, and 14 bases stayed unmatched. The CDR3 length is 16 residues. Germline V gene lookup returns CDR1 PRHDT and CDR2 FYEKMQ (reference sequence). CDR3 bases: TGTGCCAGCAGCCCACGCGACGGGACAGGGTTCCGAAAACTGTTTTTT. Its translation: CASSPRDGTGFRKLFF.

CDR3 in DNA: TGCGCCAGCAGCTCCCTAACAGGGGGCGTTTCCCCAACTAAAAACTATGGCTACACCTTC. Its protein is CASSSLTGGVSPTKNYGYTF. This sequence joins TRBV5-1 and TRBJ1-2; 9 bases align to TRBD1. The germline V gene encodes CDR1 SGHRS and CDR2 YFSETQ. J lost 2 bases, V lost 3 bases, and 20 bases had no gene match. CDR3 size: 20 residues.